This record covers a single T cell receptor beta chain. This clone was observed once. Its antigen remains unidentified. No clone much larger than this one lies a single base away; base qualities are absent. The data originate from a study of siplizumab effects on memory and regulatory T cells (dated by TCRdb to about 2019). With regard to the full study: The effect of the anti-CD2 antibody siplizumab on alloreactive T-cell subsets was examined in allogeneic mixed lymphocyte reactions constructed from human PBMCs.

What the research found in general, with its limitations: About 80-96% of proliferating CD4+ or CD8+ clones could not be given a naive or memory phenotype. Unstimulated naive T cells appeared to be more diverse than memory T cells, and naive cells seemed to make a substantial contribution to the alloresponse. Among mappable alloreactive CD4+ clones, the Treg-derived fraction averaged approximately 66% with siplizumab versus about 27% in control reactions. Whether proliferating Tregs from siplizumab cultures were suppressive was not functionally confirmed. Siplizumab significantly lowered the cumulative frequency of alloreactive sequences that could be traced to unstimulated CD4+ memory T cells. Because sequences at frequencies below about 10^-5 were poorly captured, only a minor fraction of alloreactive clones could be mapped back to unstimulated subsets.

The germline V and J ends show losses of 0 bases and 2 bases respectively, and no gene match explains 1 base of the junction. The germline V gene yields SGHDT for CDR1 and YYEEEE for CDR2. The CDR3 sequence holds 14 residues, the cysteine and phenylalanine included. Kept here is only the CDR3 DNA, which spans 42 bases and is read in frame from base 1. TCRbeta CDR3 sequencing was performed on sorted unstimulated T cells and on proliferating T cells recovered from mixed lymphocyte reactions. Fresh whole blood from approximately 10 HLA-typed healthy donors was used to isolate PBMCs. To map where alloreactive clones came from, unstimulated CD4+ non-regulatory T cells were FACS-sorted. The library was built by means of the immunoSEQ multiplex PCR assay. Approximately 100,000 TCR templates per sample were assayed on the deep sequencing platform. Genomic DNA extracted from sorted T cells was the material used for TCRbeta CDR3 sequencing. In the source study's methods: The R programming language was used for clonal analysis of TCRbeta CDR3 data. Alloreactive CD4+ and CD8+ clones were identified by comparing unstimulated samples to CFSE-low samples taken after the reaction. Regulatory or non-regulatory origin of alloreactive CD4+ clones was assigned by matching sequences to the sorted unstimulated Treg and non-Treg repertoires. TCRdb stores this immuneACCESS table with in-frame sequences only. Part of the clones is absent; in the studies checked, under half of the shortfall reflects unresolved V genes, and no reason is known for the rest. D and trimming were read from the DNA, whereas the V and J calls and clone size are those reported in that table. Here the sample has around 97,000 clones; roughly 94% occur a single time. The ten largest account for 1% to 1.5% of the sample.

This clonotype was sampled from a human donor in good health. The sample taken for sequencing was non-Treg CD4+ T cells sorted from blood. This sample's cell subset or site label indicates: FACS-sorted unstimulated CD4+ non-regulatory T cells. This chain is built from TRBV5-6 and TRBJ2-5; TRBD2 lines up with 7 middle nucleotides. The nucleotide sequence is given as TGTGCCAGCAGCTTGGTTAGCGGGCAAGAGACCCAGTACTTC. Its protein product is CASSLVSGQETQYF.